The entry below describes one TCR beta chain. Method: immunoSEQ multiplex PCR; TCRdb's copy keeps in-frame clones and lacks some. The sample has roughly 220,000 clones, approximately 90% seen once. The CDR3 runs 19 residues. Germline-derived CDR1 and CDR2 are MNHEY and SMNVEV (reference sequence). Trimming shortened V by 4 bases and J by 1 base, and 25 bases separated the two germline ends. The study assigned cohorts using participant-reported clinical history. The record originates from a study of blood T cell repertoires in COVID-19. This receptor was taken from a woman in her forties with acute COVID-19. The rearrangement joins TRBV27 to TRBJ1-2, with no clear D. Material: PBMCs or T cells enriched from blood (not recorded which). In DNA form, the CDR3 reads TGTGCCAGCAGTTCCCTCCCTGTGAGGATCCCGCACCTTAACTATGGCTACACCTTC. This gives the protein CASSSLPVRIPHLNYGYTF.